This T cell receptor beta chain was retrieved from a study of identical twins. Broader study findings: It was cross-sectional statistical analysis, not following the same donors, that the conclusions relied on.

To note about this clonotype: Its target is unknown.

The ends were cut back, 10 bases at V and 0 bases at J, with 19 bases in the middle. The CDR3 spans 16 residues. Germline V gene lookup returns CDR1 SGHVS and CDR2 FQNEAQ. Template switching added a universal primer site, and cDNA bore unique molecular identifiers. TCRdb reprocessed the 5' RACE reads with MiXCR, giving one entry per CDR3 protein. The sample carries some 900,000 distinct CDR3 sequences, around 12% recorded once. These data are also associated with another study on yellow fever vaccine responses in identical twins. That study reports: Twins' vaccine T cell response reportedly seemed partly convergent, partly personalized.

The gene calls are TRBV7-8 and TRBJ2-1; D possibly corresponds to TRBD2 (6 bases). The sequenced material came from PBMCs. The clonotype comes from a woman between 18 and 30 years old in good health. The chain's CDR3 is CATSPGVGSSYNEQFF. As DNA, the CDR3 is TGTGCCACCTCACCGGGGGTAGGGAGCTCCTACAATGAGCAGTTCTTC.